The entry that follows covers one T cell receptor (beta chain) sequence. No antigen is known for it. Naive CD8 populations comprised CD45RO-negative cells positively selected for CCR7, excluding terminally differentiated effector memory CD45RA+ cells. The data were obtained in a study of shared clonotypes between healthy human individuals. Overall study context: Each donor contributed plates that comprised three CD4 naive, three CD4 memory, two CD8 naive and one CD8 memory.

The assay was carried out at the deep level. Clones were sequenced by immunoSEQ multiplex PCR, and TCRdb holds only the in-frame ones, with some missing. The repertoire holds some 2,000,000 clones, with roughly 94% as singletons. The study's findings and limits: The four-donor shared clonotypes exceeded non-shared clonotypes in generation probability, with non-shared ones scoring lower.

The sequence was collected from a young man in good health. The sample comprised naive CD8+ T cells sorted from blood.

DNA for the CDR3: TGTGCCAGCAGCCCAACAACCGGGGAGCTGTTTTTT. Translated, it gives CASSPTTGELFF. The gene calls are TRBV5-6 and TRBJ2-2; D remains ambiguous. Per the germline V gene, CDR1 is SGHDT and CDR2 is YYEEEE. With 4 bases removed from V and 5 bases from J, the gap between germline ends came to 6 bases. This CDR3 is 12 amino acids long. The whole variable domain, filled in from reference TRBV5-6 and TRBJ2-2, reads DAGVTQSPTHLIKTRGQQVTLRCSPKSGHDTVSWYQQALGQGPQFIFQYYEEEERQRGNFPDRFSGHQFPNYSSELNVNALLLGDSALYLCASSPTTGELFFGEGSRLTVL.